This T cell receptor (beta chain) was recovered during a study of OX40 agonist ivuxolimab in advanced cancers. The CDR3 spans 14 residues. Germline V CDR1 and CDR2: LNHDA, SQIVND (reference sequence). V trimming: 7 bases; J trimming: 5 bases; junction bases outside the gene matches: 4. TCRdb's table, derived via immunoSEQ multiplex PCR, lists solely in-frame clones and lacks some. Among 65,000 to 80,000 clones, roughly 86% were seen once, and the ten largest hold roughly 0.77%. The origin of this receptor is an adult with an advanced solid tumor such as melanoma, head and neck, liver or kidney cancer. The V and J genes are TRBV19 and TRBJ2-3, with TRBD2 matching 12 bases. The starting material was CD4+ or CD8+ T cells sorted from blood, obtained in a trial of the OX40 agonist ivuxolimab. Here the CDR3 DNA reads TGTGCCAGTAAAACTAGCGGGAGGATAGATACGCAGTATTTT. As protein: CASKTSGRIDTQYF. Based on the CDR3 plus reference TRBV19 and TRBJ2-3, the full variable domain is DGGITQSPKYLFRKEGQNVTLSCEQNLNHDAMYWYRQDPGQGLRLIYYSQIVNDFQKGDIAEGYSVSREKKESFPLTVTSAQKNPTAFYLCASKTSGRIDTQYFGPGTRLTVL.